One and the same sample provided the 5 T cell receptor beta chains below, sequenced in a study of shared clonotypes between healthy human individuals. The data were produced by immunoSEQ multiplex PCR, yet TCRdb's version contains in-frame clones alone and is incomplete. This repertoire shows about 470,000 clones, roughly 77% found once; its top ten account for about 12%. Input material: PBMCs. The receptor set was obtained from a woman aged 40 to 50 in good health. Some clones in this sample may be carry-over from other donors' samples.

The chain employs TRBV27 and TRBJ2-3; D might be TRBD1 or TRBD2, each matching 5 bases. The CDR3 extends over 15 amino acids. Trimming pared 4 bases from V and 3 bases from J, leaving 14 bases between. Per germline, CDR1 MNHEY and CDR2 SMNVEV (reference sequence). DNA of the CDR3: TGTGCCAGCAGTTATTGGGGGAGAGGGACAGATACGCAGTATTTT. This sequence encodes CASSYWGRGTDTQYF.

The rearrangement links TRBV30 to TRBJ1-2; 8 bases fit TRBD1. Trimming took 7 bases from V and 2 from J; bases not matched to a gene: 6. Looked up from germline, CDR1 is GTSNPN and CDR2 is SVGIG (reference sequence). The CDR3 runs 13 residues. The CDR3 nucleotides are TGTGCCTCCTTTACAGGGGGGAACTATGGCTACACCTTC. Protein product: CASFTGGNYGYTF.

In this sample, this clone turned up once. V and J are TRBV27 and TRBJ2-7, with a tentative D call TRBD1 (5 bases). With 3 bases removed from V and 9 bases from J, the gap between germline ends came to 21 bases. This CDR3 contains 15 residues. Germline CDR1 reads MNHEY; CDR2 reads SMNVEV (reference sequence). The CDR3 loop is CASSLNRVIHQGQYF. As DNA, the CDR3 is TGTGCCAGCAGTTTGAACCGGGTCATTCACCAGGGGCAGTACTTC.

The chain is built from TRBV19 and TRBJ2-2; 8 bases match TRBD1. V lost 6 bases and J lost 2; bases outside the gene matches: 8. The CDR3 is made up of 16 amino acids. CDR1 and CDR2 from the germline V gene are LNHDA and SQIVND (reference sequence). CDR3 nucleotides: TGTGCCAGTAGCGACAGGGGCGGAGTTAACACCGGGGAGCTGTTTTTT. Translating it yields CASSDRGGVNTGELFF.

A remark on this clone: Distinct nucleotide sequences in the sample also encode this CDR3. The V call is TRBV28, the J call TRBJ2-2, with TRBD2 as a possible D gene (5 bases). Germline-derived CDR1 and CDR2 are MDHEN and SYDVKM. This CDR3 contains 13 residues. The ends were cut back, 8 bases at V and 2 bases at J, with 9 bases in the middle. Here the CDR3 DNA reads TGTGCCAGCCGCGAGGGAAACACCGGGGAGCTGTTTTTT. Translated: CASREGNTGELFF.